These 2 T cell receptor beta chains originate from one sample sequenced in a study of T cell responses to AZD1222 COVID-19 vaccine (dated by TCRdb to the early 2020s). Library preparation used the immunoSEQ multiplex PCR assay. TCRdb's version of the immuneACCESS table is confined to in-frame rearrangements and falls short of the full clone set. An unresolved V gene accounts for under half of the shortfall where checked; the remainder is of unknown origin. This sample has more than 95,000 clones in its table, and over 70% of those were observed once. The biggest ten clones account for about 8.7% of the sample. Interpreted using the paper, the time point label stands for: baseline before first vaccination. This specimen was peripheral blood, taken on day 0 of AZD1222 vaccination. Receptors were obtained from an adult in good health.

The V call is TRBV18, the J call TRBJ1-1; no clear D. Trimming pared 3 bases from V and 8 bases from J, leaving 16 bases between. This CDR3 is built from 14 residues. Germline CDR1 is KGHSH and CDR2 is LQKENI. CDR3 region: CASSPSRGNQEAFF. The CDR3 DNA is TGTGCCAGCTCACCGAGTCGAGGGAATCAAGAAGCTTTCTTT.

This clone was counted only a few times. The chain recombines TRBV11-3 with TRBJ2-1, with TRBD2 matching 9 bases. Germline loops: CDR1 SGHNT, CDR2 YENEEA. V lost 5 bases to trimming and J lost 7 bases; unmatched junction nucleotides: 12. The CDR3 extends over 16 amino acids. The CDR3 nucleotides are TGTGCCAGCAGCCCTCGGGGTAGCGGGAGAAAGAATGAGCAGTTCTTC. Translating gives CASSPRGSGRKNEQFF.